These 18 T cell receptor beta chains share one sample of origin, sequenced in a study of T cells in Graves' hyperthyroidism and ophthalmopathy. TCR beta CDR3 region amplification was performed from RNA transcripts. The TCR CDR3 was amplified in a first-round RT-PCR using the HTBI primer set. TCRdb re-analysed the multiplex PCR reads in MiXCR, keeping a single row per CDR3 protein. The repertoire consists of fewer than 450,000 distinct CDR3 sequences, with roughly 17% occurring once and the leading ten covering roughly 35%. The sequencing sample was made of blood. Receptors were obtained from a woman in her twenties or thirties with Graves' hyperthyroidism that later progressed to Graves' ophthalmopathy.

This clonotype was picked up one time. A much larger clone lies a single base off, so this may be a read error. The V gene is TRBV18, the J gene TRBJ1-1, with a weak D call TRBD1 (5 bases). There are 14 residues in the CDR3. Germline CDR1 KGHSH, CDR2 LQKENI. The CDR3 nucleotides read TGTGCCAGCTCACCACGGCAGGGCACCGATGAAGCTCTCTTT. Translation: CASSPRQGTDEALF.

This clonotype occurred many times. The CDR3 loop reads CASSPRGQGGETQYF. In nucleotides, the CDR3 is TGTGCCAGCAGTCCGAGGGGACAGGGGGGAGAGACCCAGTACTTC. The gene calls are TRBV28 and TRBJ2-5, with 11 bases aligning to TRBD1. Germline V gene sequence: CDR1 MDHEN, CDR2 SYDVKM. The CDR3 spans 15 residues. With 5 bases clipped from V and 4 bases from J, the junction kept 6 bases outside the gene matches.

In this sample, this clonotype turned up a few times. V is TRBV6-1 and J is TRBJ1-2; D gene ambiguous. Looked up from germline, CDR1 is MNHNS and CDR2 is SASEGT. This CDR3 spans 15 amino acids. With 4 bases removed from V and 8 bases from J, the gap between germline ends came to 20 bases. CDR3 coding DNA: TGTGCCAGCAGTGCCACGCCGGCCCACCCGGGGGGCTACACCTTC. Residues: CASSATPAHPGGYTF.

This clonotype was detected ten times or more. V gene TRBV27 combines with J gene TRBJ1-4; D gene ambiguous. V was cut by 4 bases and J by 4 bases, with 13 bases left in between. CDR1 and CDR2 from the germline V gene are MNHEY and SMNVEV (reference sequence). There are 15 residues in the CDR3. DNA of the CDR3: TGTGCCAGCAGTTCCTTAATCGGGCTTAATGAAAAACTGTTTTTT. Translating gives CASSSLIGLNEKLFF.

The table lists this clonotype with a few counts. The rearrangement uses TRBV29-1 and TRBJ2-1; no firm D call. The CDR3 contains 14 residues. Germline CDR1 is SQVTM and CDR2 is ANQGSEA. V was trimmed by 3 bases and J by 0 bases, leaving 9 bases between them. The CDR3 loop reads CSVEHYSSYNEQFF. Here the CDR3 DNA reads TGCAGCGTTGAGCACTACAGCTCCTACAATGAGCAGTTCTTC.

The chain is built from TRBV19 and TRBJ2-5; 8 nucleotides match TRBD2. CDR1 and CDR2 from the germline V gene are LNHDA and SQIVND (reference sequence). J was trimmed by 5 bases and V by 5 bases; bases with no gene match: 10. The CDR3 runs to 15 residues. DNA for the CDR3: TGTGCCAGTAGTTGGGTAGCGGGATCACCCGAGACCCAGTACTTC. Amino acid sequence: CASSWVAGSPETQYF.

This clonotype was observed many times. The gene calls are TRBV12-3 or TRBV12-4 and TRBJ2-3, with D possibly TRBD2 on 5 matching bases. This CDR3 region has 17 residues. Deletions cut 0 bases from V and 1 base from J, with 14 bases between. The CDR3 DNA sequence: TGTGCCAGCAGTTTAGCGCTCGCGGGTACGGGCACAGATACGCAGTATTTT. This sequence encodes CASSLALAGTGTDTQYF.

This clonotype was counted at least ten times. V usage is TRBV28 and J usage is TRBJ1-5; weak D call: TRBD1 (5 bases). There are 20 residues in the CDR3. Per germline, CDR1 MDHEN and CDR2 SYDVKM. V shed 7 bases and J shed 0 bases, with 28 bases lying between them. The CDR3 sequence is CASTTGRGLRPTYSNQPQHF. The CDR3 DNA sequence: TGTGCCAGCACTACGGGGCGGGGACTCAGACCGACTTATAGCAATCAGCCCCAGCATTTT.

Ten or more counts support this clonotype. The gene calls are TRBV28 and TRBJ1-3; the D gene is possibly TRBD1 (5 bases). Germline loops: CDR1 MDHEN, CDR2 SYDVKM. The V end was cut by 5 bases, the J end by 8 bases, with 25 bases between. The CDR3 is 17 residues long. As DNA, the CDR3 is TGTGCCAGCAGTACCCTGGCCCTGCGAACGCGGGGCTACACCATATATTTT. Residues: CASSTLALRTRGYTIYF.

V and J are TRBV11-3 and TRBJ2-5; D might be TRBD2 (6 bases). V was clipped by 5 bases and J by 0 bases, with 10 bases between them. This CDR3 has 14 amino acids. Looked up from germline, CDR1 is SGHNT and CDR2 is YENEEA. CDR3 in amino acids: CASSEGGNQETQYF. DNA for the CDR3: TGTGCCAGCAGCGAAGGCGGGAACCAAGAGACCCAGTACTTC.

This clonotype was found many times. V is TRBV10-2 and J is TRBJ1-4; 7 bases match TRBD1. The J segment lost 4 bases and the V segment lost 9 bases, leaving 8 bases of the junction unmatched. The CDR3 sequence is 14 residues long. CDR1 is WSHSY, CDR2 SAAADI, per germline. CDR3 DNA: TGCGCCAGTCATACAGGGGCGCTTAATGAAAAACTGTTTTTT. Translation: CASHTGALNEKLFF.

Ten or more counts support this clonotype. CDR3 coding DNA: TGTGCCACCAGTGATCCCATGGACGGACGACTACAAGAGACCCAGTACTTC. Residues: CATSDPMDGRLQETQYF. The chain is built from TRBV24-1 and TRBJ2-5, with D maybe TRBD2 (5 bases). In germline, CDR1 is KGHDR, CDR2 SFDVKD. V was cut by 3 bases and J by 2 bases, with 18 bases left in between. CDR3 length: 17 amino acids.

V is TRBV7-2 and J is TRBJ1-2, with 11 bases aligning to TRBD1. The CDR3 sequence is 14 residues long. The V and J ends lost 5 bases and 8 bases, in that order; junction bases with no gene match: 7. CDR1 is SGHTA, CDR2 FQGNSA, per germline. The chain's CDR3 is CASSLWTGGDGYTF. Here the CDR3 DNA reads TGTGCCAGCAGCCTTTGGACAGGGGGCGACGGCTACACCTTC.

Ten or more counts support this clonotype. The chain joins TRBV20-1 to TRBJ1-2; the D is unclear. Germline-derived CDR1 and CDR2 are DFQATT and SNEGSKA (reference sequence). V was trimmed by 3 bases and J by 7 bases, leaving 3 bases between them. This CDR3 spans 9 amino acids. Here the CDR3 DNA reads TGCAGTGCTAGTTTTGGCTACACCTTC. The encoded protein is CSASFGYTF.

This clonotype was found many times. The CDR3: CASSYSYPGGFPNAEQFF. The DNA of the CDR3 is TGTGCCAGCAGTTACTCGTATCCGGGGGGATTCCCTAACGCTGAGCAGTTCTTC. V usage is TRBV6-6 and J usage is TRBJ2-1; 7 bases are a match to TRBD2. From germline, CDR1 is MNHNY and CDR2 SVGAGI (reference sequence). The CDR3 is made up of 18 amino acids. V lost 0 bases to trimming and J lost 9 bases; unmatched junction nucleotides: 17.

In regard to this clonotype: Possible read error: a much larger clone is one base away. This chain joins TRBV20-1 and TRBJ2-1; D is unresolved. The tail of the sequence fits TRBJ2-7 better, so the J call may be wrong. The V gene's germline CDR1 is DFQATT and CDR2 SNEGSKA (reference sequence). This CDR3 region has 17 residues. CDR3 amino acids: CSAREFRPESSYNEQYF. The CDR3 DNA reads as TGCAGTGCTAGAGAATTTCGTCCGGAAAGCTCCTACAATGAGCAGTACTTC.

CDR3 sequence (DNA): TGCGCCAGCAGCTTGGGGCAGGGGTTTGTCGAGCAGTACTTC. It is translated as CASSLGQGFVEQYF. The V call is TRBV5-1, the J call TRBJ2-7, with D possibly matching TRBD1 (6 bases). The V gene lost 0 bases and the J gene lost 6 bases, with 13 bases spanning the gap. The CDR3 has 14 amino acids. Looked up from germline, CDR1 is SGHRS and CDR2 is YFSETQ.

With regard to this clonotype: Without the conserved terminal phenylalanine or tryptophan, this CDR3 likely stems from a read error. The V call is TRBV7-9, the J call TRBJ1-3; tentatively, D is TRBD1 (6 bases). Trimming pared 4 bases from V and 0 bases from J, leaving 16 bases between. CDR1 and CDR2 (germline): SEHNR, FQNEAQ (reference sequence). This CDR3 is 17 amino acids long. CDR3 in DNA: TGTGCCAGCAGCTCGATCGGACAGACGAGCTCTGGAAACACCATATATTTG. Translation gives CASSSIGQTSSGNTIYL.